The source of this T cell receptor beta chain is a study of blood T cell repertoires in COVID-19. Whole-study context: Collection of acute and convalescent COVID-19 samples took place in the United States, Italy and Spain.

This clone appeared once. As processed by the authors: Researchers report that nucleated cell counts were estimated from reference gene primer amplification. Libraries were prepared by immunoSEQ multiplex PCR; TCRdb keeps only in-frame clonotypes and omits some of them. The DNA was the basis for D and trimming; V, J and clone size are from that table. The data hold 150,000 or so clones, with roughly 86% observed a single time. The CDR3 has 15 amino acids. The germline V gene encodes CDR1 LNHDA and CDR2 SQIVND (reference sequence). V was trimmed by 5 bases and J by 10 bases, leaving 23 bases between them.

The chain recombines TRBV19 with TRBJ2-5; possible D gene TRBD2, 6 bases. The sequence came from a man aged 18 to 30 with acute or convalescent COVID-19. The source material was peripheral blood. The CDR3 coding sequence is TGTGCCAGTAGTTCTTACGGGAGTAAAAGGGGCGGCCAGTACTTC. Its translation: CASSSYGSKRGGQYF.